This is a list of T cell receptor beta chains from one sample in a study of T-cell reconstitution after alpha-beta-depleted transplantation in children. MiXCR, applied by TCRdb to the PCR reads, yields one record per CDR3 protein. The sample lists over 200,000 distinct CDR3 sequences; 9.5% to 13% were seen once. The sequenced sample was PBMCs, obtained before TCRalphabeta/CD19-depleted stem cell transplant. These receptors were obtained from a child in the first two years of life with acute myeloid leukemia, due to receive a stem cell transplant. Each CDR3 is given with its conserved first and last residue. Each record gives: D gene, clone size, J gene, V gene, CDR3 protein, CDR3 DNA. The D gene is left open where the match is weak. A row's size may be missing; if present it is once, few, many or a size class.

d_call: .; clone_size: .; j_call: TRBJ1-4; v_call: TRBV29-1; cdr3_aa: CSVGLGSTNEKLFF; cdr3_nt: TGCAGCGTCGGACTCGGGTCTACTAATGAAAAACTGTTTTTT
d_call: .; clone_size: few; j_call: TRBJ2-7; v_call: TRBV19; cdr3_aa: CASSIAPSNTNEQYF; cdr3_nt: TGTGCCAGTAGTATTGCGCCAAGCAATACCAACGAGCAGTACTTC
d_call: TRBD2; clone_size: many; j_call: TRBJ2-1; v_call: TRBV7-2; cdr3_aa: CASSSSGSTYNEQFF; cdr3_nt: TGTGCCAGCAGCTCTAGCGGGAGTACCTACAATGAGCAGTTCTTC
d_call: .; clone_size: many; j_call: TRBJ1-2; v_call: TRBV7-2; cdr3_aa: CASSLDREDGGYTF; cdr3_nt: TGTGCCAGCAGCTTAGACAGGGAGGATGGTGGCTACACCTTC
d_call: TRBD2; clone_size: .; j_call: TRBJ2-2; v_call: TRBV6-2/TRBV6-3; cdr3_aa: CVGKSGRADVGELFF; cdr3_nt: TGTGTCGGCAAAAGCGGGAGGGCCGACGTCGGGGAGCTGTTTTTT
d_call: .; clone_size: many; j_call: TRBJ1-4; v_call: TRBV10-3; cdr3_aa: CAISASQGTNEKLFF; cdr3_nt: TGTGCCATCAGTGCGTCGCAGGGTACTAATGAAAAACTGTTTTTT
d_call: .; clone_size: many; j_call: TRBJ2-2; v_call: TRBV2; cdr3_aa: CASSRSGVGTGELFF; cdr3_nt: TGTGCCAGCAGTCGTTCGGGAGTTGGGACCGGGGAGCTGTTTTTT
d_call: .; clone_size: many; j_call: TRBJ2-2; v_call: TRBV5-1; cdr3_aa: CASSLGNGELFF; cdr3_nt: TGCGCCAGCAGCTTGGGAAACGGGGAGCTGTTTTTT
d_call: .; clone_size: many; j_call: TRBJ2-5; v_call: TRBV19; cdr3_aa: CASAPRAGAIETQYF; cdr3_nt: TGTGCCAGTGCGCCCCGGGCAGGGGCGATAGAGACCCAGTACTTC
d_call: TRBD2; clone_size: many; j_call: TRBJ2-5; v_call: TRBV10-1; cdr3_aa: CASSDRLAGTETQYF; cdr3_nt: TGCGCCAGCAGTGATCGACTAGCGGGAACGGAGACCCAGTACTTC